A single sample is the source of the 15 T cell receptor beta chains below, sequenced in a study of blood T cell repertoires in COVID-19. Sequencing was performed with immunoSEQ multiplex PCR; in TCRdb, only in-frame clones are kept and a portion is missing. The repertoire holds tens of thousands of clones, about 82% seen once, with 1.5% to 2% in the top ten. Sequencing was performed on peripheral blood. All receptors come from a woman aged 55-70 years with acute or convalescent COVID-19.

This clone was recorded a few times. V usage is TRBV6-4 and J usage is TRBJ1-2; TRBD1 aligns across 12 bases. The germline V gene encodes CDR1 MRHNA and CDR2 SNTAGT. The CDR3 has 20 residues. V trimming: 0 bases; J trimming: 4 bases; junction bases outside the gene matches: 15. CDR3 protein: CASSDSIRLGTGGSTYGYTF. The CDR3 DNA is TGTGCCAGCAGTGACTCGATACGTTTGGGGACAGGGGGCAGTACCTATGGCTACACCTTC.

This rearrangement joins TRBV7-9 to TRBJ1-2; 7 bases are a match to TRBD1. The CDR3 covers 17 residues. V was clipped by 1 base and J by 2 bases; unmatched bases: 10. Germline V gene data show CDR1 as SEHNR and CDR2 as FQNEAQ (reference sequence). CDR3: CASSLGAYRGPNYGYTF. The CDR3, as DNA: TGTGCCAGCAGCTTAGGGGCTTACAGGGGACCGAACTATGGCTACACCTTC.

A few counts support this clone. V usage is TRBV7-2 and J usage is TRBJ1-5; no clear D gene. Trimming shortened V by 3 bases and J by 5 bases, and 8 bases separated the two germline ends. Germline CDR1 SGHTA, CDR2 FQGNSA. The CDR3 extends over 13 amino acids. The CDR3 sequence is CASSFDGDQPQHF. The CDR3 DNA sequence: TGTGCCAGCAGCTTTGACGGGGATCAGCCCCAGCATTTT.

This chain links TRBV28 with TRBJ2-2, with 9 bases identical to TRBD2. CDR3 length equals 16 residues. With V trimmed by 8 bases and J by 5 bases, 12 bases remained unmatched. Germline CDR1 is MDHEN and CDR2 is SYDVKM. CDR3 sequence: CASSKLAGLGTGELFF. The CDR3 region has the DNA TGTGCCAGCTCTAAACTAGCGGGCCTAGGGACCGGGGAGCTGTTTTTT.

This chain connects TRBV5-1 to TRBJ1-2, with a tentative D call TRBD1 (6 bases). The ends were cut back, 4 bases at V and 5 bases at J, with 18 bases in the middle. The CDR3 is made up of 15 amino acids. In germline, CDR1 is SGHRS, CDR2 YFSETQ. The CDR3 protein is CASSLTADRRYGYTF. CDR3 bases: TGCGCCAGCAGCCTAACCGCCGACAGGCGGTATGGCTACACCTTC.

CDR3 loop: CASSQYDQPQHF. The CDR3 DNA reads as TGTGCCAGCTCCCAGTACGATCAGCCCCAGCATTTT. The chain couples TRBV18 to TRBJ1-5, with unresolved D. This CDR3 comprises 12 residues. Germline-derived CDR1 and CDR2 are KGHSH and LQKENI. V was trimmed by 6 bases and J by 5 bases, leaving 8 bases between them. The full variable domain, in which reference TRBV18 and TRBJ1-5 provide the parts outside the CDR3, is NAGVMQNPRHLVRRRGQEARLRCSPMKGHSHVYWYRQLPEEGLKFMVYLQKENIIDESGMPKERFSAEFPKEGPSILRIQQVVRGDSAAYFCASSQYDQPQHFGDGTRLSIL.

The gene calls are TRBV7-9 and TRBJ2-2, with TRBD1 matching over 7 bases. Trimming took 8 bases from V and 2 from J; bases not matched to a gene: 11. Germline loops: CDR1 SEHNR, CDR2 FQNEAQ (reference sequence). The CDR3 totals 16 residues. The DNA of the CDR3 is TGTGCCAGCGACGTTAAAAGGGGGCTTAACACCGGGGAGCTGTTTTTT. This codes for CASDVKRGLNTGELFF. Supplemented by reference TRBV7-9 and TRBJ2-2, the full variable domain reads DTGVSQNPRHKITKRGQNVTFRCDPISEHNRLYWYRQTLGQGPEFLTYFQNEAQLEKSRLLSDRFSAERPKGSFSTLEIQRTEQGDSAMYLCASDVKRGLNTGELFFGEGSRLTVL.

The chain recombines TRBV7-3 with TRBJ2-1; 9 positions agree with TRBD2. This CDR3 contains 19 residues. Germline CDR1 is SGHTA and CDR2 is FQGTGA. V shed 2 bases, J shed 4 bases, and the junction held 15 bases outside the gene matches. The CDR3 nucleotides are TGTGCCAGCAGCTTAGCCTCACCGACGGGCAGCGGGAGGTACAATGAGCAGTTCTTC. Translation gives CASSLASPTGSGRYNEQFF.

The chain joins TRBV11-3 to TRBJ1-3; 9 positions match TRBD1. This CDR3 region has 18 residues. The V gene's germline CDR1 is SGHNT and CDR2 YENEEA. V shed 5 bases and J 4 bases; nucleotides not matched to a gene: 15. CDR3 nucleotides: TGTGCCAGCAGCCCCTCAGTGGGTCACAGGGGGCAGGGAAACACCATATATTTT. Translated, it gives CASSPSVGHRGQGNTIYF.

The chain has TRBV5-1 and TRBJ2-7, with TRBD2 matching over 9 bases. Per germline, CDR1 SGHRS and CDR2 YFSETQ. V lost 0 bases and J lost 7; bases outside the gene matches: 5. This CDR3 is built from 14 residues. CDR3: CASSLASGMREQYF. The CDR3 DNA reads as TGCGCCAGCAGCTTGGCTAGCGGGATGAGAGAGCAGTACTTC.

The chain recombines TRBV11-2 with TRBJ2-7; no definite D call. The germline V gene encodes CDR1 SGHAT and CDR2 FQNNGV. The CDR3 is 14 amino acids. V gave up 6 bases and J gave up 4 bases, with 16 bases separating them. CDR3 nucleotide sequence: TGTGCCAGCAGAAAACGGCAGGAAGGATACGAGCAGTACTTC. Amino acids: CASRKRQEGYEQYF.

This rearrangement joins TRBV9 to TRBJ1-3; D ambiguous. The CDR3 loop spans 15 amino acids. The V gene lost 1 base and the J gene lost 0 bases, with 8 bases spanning the gap. Germline V gives CDR1 SGDLS, CDR2 YYNGEE. The CDR3 sequence is CASSVHGGSGNTIYF. The CDR3 DNA is TGTGCCAGCAGCGTACATGGCGGCTCTGGAAACACCATATATTTT.

This clone turned up a few times. V usage is TRBV29-1 and J usage is TRBJ1-5; D might be TRBD1 (6 bases). Looked up from germline, CDR1 is SQVTM and CDR2 is ANQGSEA. V lost 4 bases to trimming and J lost 8 bases, with 12 bases between them. The CDR3 consists of 12 residues. The CDR3 sequence is CSVGSRGEPQHF. DNA for the CDR3: TGCAGCGTTGGGTCCAGGGGAGAGCCCCAGCATTTT.

This clone was recorded a few times. The genes are TRBV2 and TRBJ2-1; 10 nucleotides line up with TRBD2. Germline V gene data show CDR1 as SNHLY and CDR2 as FYNNEI. J lost 9 bases, V lost 7 bases, and 6 bases had no gene match. CDR3 size: 13 residues. Written as DNA, the CDR3 is TGTGCCAGCATCGGGCTAGCGGGAGTTGAGCAGTTCTTC. Translated, it gives CASIGLAGVEQFF.

V gene TRBV2 combines with J gene TRBJ2-3; D is unresolved. The CDR3 length is 14 residues. Germline CDR1 SNHLY, CDR2 FYNNEI. Trimming removed 7 bases at V and 2 bases at J, with 13 bases between. This chain's CDR3 is CASTTLGDTDTQYF. For the CDR3, the DNA is TGTGCCAGCACCACTCTAGGAGACACAGATACGCAGTATTTT.